Only a few counts were recorded for the clone carrying this T cell receptor (beta chain). The antigen is not known. These data originate in a study of cytomegalovirus exposure and HLA in healthy donors. General study findings and limits: TCR association rates varied by HLA locus in a later analysis, with DRB1 highest and HLA-C lowest.

PCR used 60 Vbeta primers and 13 Jbeta primers. Original handling: Among the unique TCR beta chains that a later analysis counted, roughly 80 million in all, 10 million to 11 million were shared. TCRdb keeps only in-frame clones here, not all; method: immunoSEQ multiplex PCR. The DNA was the basis for D and trimming; V, J and clone size are from that table. The sample has 100,000 or so clones, approximately 80% seen once. The CDR3 is made up of 14 amino acids. Germline values: CDR1 SEHNR, CDR2 FQNEAQ (reference sequence). The V gene lost 2 bases and the J gene lost 3 bases, with 7 bases spanning the gap.

The specimen was PBMCs. The receptor was isolated from a female donor in good health and CMV-seropositive. This chain links TRBV7-9 with TRBJ1-4; no definite D call. CDR3 in DNA: TGTGCCAGCAGCTTATCCATAGCTAATGAAAAACTGTTTTTT. This codes for CASSLSIANEKLFF. Drawing the rest from reference TRBV7-9 and TRBJ1-4, the complete variable domain is DTGVSQNPRHKITKRGQNVTFRCDPISEHNRLYWYRQTLGQGPEFLTYFQNEAQLEKSRLLSDRFSAERPKGSFSTLEIQRTEQGDSAMYLCASSLSIANEKLFFGSGTQLSVL.